One and the same sample provided the 9 T cell receptor beta chains below, sequenced in a study of radiotherapy plus CTLA-4 blockade in lung cancer. TCRdb's copy holds only in-frame clones and misses some; the assay was immunoSEQ multiplex PCR. Of 55,000 to 65,000 clones listed, around 69% are singletons. The specimen was peripheral blood, collected from a patient treated with radiotherapy plus ipilimumab. These receptors originate from a human donor with non-small cell lung cancer who had a complete response to radiotherapy plus ipilimumab.

The chain recombines TRBV4-1 with TRBJ2-1, with 7 bases aligning to TRBD2. Germline V lookup: CDR1 MGHRA, CDR2 YSYEKL. V shed 0 bases and J 8 bases; nucleotides not matched to a gene: 7. This CDR3 comprises 15 residues. Here the CDR3 DNA reads TGCGCCAGCAGCCAAGATATCGGCGGGAGATATGAGCAGTTCTTC. It encodes CASSQDIGGRYEQFF.

The CDR3 sequence: CASSESGLKETQYF. In nucleotides, the CDR3 is TGCGCCAGCAGTGAGAGCGGTTTGAAAGAGACCCAGTACTTC. J is TRBJ2-5 and V is TRBV10-1; D might be TRBD2 (5 bases). This CDR3 is built from 14 residues. Germline-derived CDR1 and CDR2 are WNHNN and SYGVQD (reference sequence). V lost 2 bases, J lost 3 bases, and 10 bases lay in between.

The chain carries TRBV5-5 and TRBJ2-7; D gene ambiguous. CDR3 length: 15 residues. Deletions cut 0 bases from V and 1 base from J, with 11 bases between. Germline V lookup: CDR1 SGHKS, CDR2 YYEKEE (reference sequence). CDR3 loop: CASSLGHTPSYEQYF. The CDR3 DNA reads TGTGCCAGCAGCTTGGGACACACCCCTTCCTACGAGCAGTACTTC. Filled out from reference TRBV5-5 and TRBJ2-7, the complete variable domain reads DAGVTQSPTHLIKTRGQQVTLRCSPISGHKSVSWYQQVLGQGPQFIFQYYEKEERGRGNFPDRFSARQFPNYSSELNVNALLLGDSALYLCASSLGHTPSYEQYFGPGTRLTVT.

This chain uses TRBV19 with TRBJ1-1; no clear D. Germline CDR1 and CDR2: LNHDA and SQIVND (reference sequence). This CDR3 comprises 17 residues. V was trimmed by 3 bases and J by 1 base, leaving 18 bases between them. CDR3 region: CASSMSVKPPENTEAFF. CDR3 nucleotides: TGTGCCAGTAGTATGTCTGTCAAACCTCCAGAGAACACTGAAGCTTTCTTT.

This chain uses TRBV5-1 with TRBJ2-5; no clear D. The J call may be wrong; the DNA end is better matched by TRBJ2-7. This CDR3 region has 13 residues. Germline V CDR1 and CDR2: SGHRS, YFSETQ. The CDR3 bases are TGCGCCAGCAGCTTGTATGCATACTACGAGCAGTACTTC. It encodes CASSLYAYYEQYF.

The chain joins TRBV5-1 to TRBJ2-3; D might be TRBD2 (6 bases). Trimming took 4 bases from V and 0 from J, leaving 12 bases between them. Germline CDR1 and CDR2: SGHRS and YFSETQ. The CDR3 has 15 amino acids. Here the CDR3 reads CASSPGGPSTDTQYF. The CDR3 DNA is TGCGCCAGCAGCCCCGGGGGACCTAGCACAGATACGCAGTATTTT. Filled out from reference TRBV5-1 and TRBJ2-3, the complete variable domain reads KAGVTQTPRYLIKTRGQQVTLSCSPISGHRSVSWYQQTPGQGLQFLFEYFSETQRNKGNFPGRFSGRQFSNSRSEMNVSTLELGDSALYLCASSPGGPSTDTQYFGPGTRLTVL.

The chain is built from TRBV19 and TRBJ1-5; TRBD1 aligns across 10 bases. CDR1 LNHDA and CDR2 SQIVND come from the germline V gene (reference sequence). V gave up 1 base and J gave up 6 bases; unmatched junction bases: 15. The CDR3 spans 19 residues. The CDR3 DNA follows: TGTGCCAGTAGTATAGCGGGACAGGGGAAAGTCATAGGAAGTCAGCCCCAGCATTTT. The encoded protein is CASSIAGQGKVIGSQPQHF.

The CDR3 nucleotides read TGTGCCAGCAGCCCCACAGGGTCAGGAATGCTTGGCTACACCTTC. Protein product: CASSPTGSGMLGYTF. This chain connects TRBV16 to TRBJ1-2, with D possibly TRBD1 on 6 matching bases. The germline V gene has CDR1 KGHSY and CDR2 FQNENV. The CDR3 totals 15 residues. V lost 4 bases, J lost 7 bases, and 19 bases lay in between.

V is TRBV9 and J is TRBJ2-2; D gene uncertain. V lost 2 bases and J 7 bases, leaving 3 bases between the germline ends. Germline V CDR1 and CDR2: SGDLS, YYNGEE. The CDR3 length is 11 residues. The CDR3, as DNA: TGTGCCAGCAGCGTGAGCGGGGAGCTGTTTTTT. Translation gives CASSVSGELFF.